The 22 T cell receptor beta chains reported below all come from one sample, sequenced in a study of CD8 T cells in ankylosing spondylitis. TCRdb passed the 5' RACE reads through MiXCR, listing each CDR3 protein once. The table has roughly 100,000 distinct CDR3 sequences, about 8.3% seen once; the top ten hold approximately 9.9%. Sample: blood, either unsorted or a sorted T cell fraction (not recorded which). All receptors come from a male donor with ankylosing spondylitis or in good health (not recorded which).

In its sample, this clonotype was seen many times. V is TRBV10-3 and J is TRBJ2-2; TRBD2 matches 8 bases. The junction had 7 bases not matched to a gene; V was cut back by 6 bases and J by 4 bases. Germline loops: CDR1 ENHRY, CDR2 SYGVKD. The CDR3 covers 15 residues. CDR3 sequence: CAISPLAEVTGELFF. The CDR3 bases are TGTGCCATCAGCCCACTAGCGGAAGTCACCGGGGAGCTGTTTTTT.

This clonotype has at least ten counts. V gene TRBV6-1 combines with J gene TRBJ1-5; the match to TRBD1 covers 8 bases. The CDR3 consists of 14 residues. Germline CDR1 and CDR2: MNHNS and SASEGT. The junction had 8 bases not matched to a gene; V was cut back by 6 bases and J by 7 bases. The CDR3 is CASRAGQGWQPQHF. The CDR3 DNA follows: TGTGCCAGCAGAGCAGGACAGGGTTGGCAGCCCCAGCATTTT.

The J gene is TRBJ2-5, the V gene TRBV5-6, with D tentatively TRBD2 (5 bases). The CDR3 is 14 residues long. Germline CDR1 reads SGHDT; CDR2 reads YYEEEE. Trimming cost V 6 bases and J 0 bases, with 12 bases left between them. This CDR3 is CASTPGGYQETQYF. The CDR3 region has the DNA TGTGCCAGCACCCCTGGAGGTTACCAAGAGACCCAGTACTTC.

This clonotype was counted at least ten times. This rearrangement joins TRBV19 to TRBJ1-2; D unresolved. The V end lost 6 bases, the J end lost 9 bases, and 11 bases lay between the germline ends. The CDR3 is 11 amino acids. Germline CDR1 is LNHDA and CDR2 is SQIVND (reference sequence). The CDR3 here is CASSPPLRYTF. The CDR3 nucleotides read TGTGCCAGTAGCCCCCCTCTCCGCTACACCTTC.

This clonotype was counted many times. The rearrangement links TRBV12-3 or TRBV12-4 to TRBJ2-1, with D perhaps TRBD1 or TRBD2 (5 bases each). This CDR3 has 15 amino acids. The V and J ends lost 7 bases and 0 bases respectively, with 13 bases between them. The CDR3 DNA reads TGTGCCAGCATCCCCAAGGGGAGCTCCTACAATGAGCAGTTCTTC. It encodes CASIPKGSSYNEQFF.

This chain connects TRBV7-2 to TRBJ2-5, with TRBD2 identical over 7 bases. In germline, CDR1 is SGHTA, CDR2 FQGNSA. The V segment lost 5 bases and the J segment 7 bases; nucleotides outside the gene matches: 10. The CDR3 totals 14 residues. CDR3 coding DNA: TGTGCCAGCAGCGGAAAGGCAAGGGAGGGGACCCAGTACTTC. The encoded protein is CASSGKAREGTQYF.

This clonotype appeared a few times. This chain links TRBV20-1 with TRBJ2-6; D perhaps matches TRBD1 (6 bases). The CDR3 contains 15 residues. CDR1 DFQATT and CDR2 SNEGSKA come from the germline V gene (reference sequence). Trimming removed 3 bases at V and 3 bases at J, with 12 bases between. CDR3 sequence: CSARSGAGGANVLTF. The CDR3 DNA reads as TGCAGTGCTAGGTCAGGGGCAGGTGGGGCCAACGTCCTGACTTTC.

This clonotype occurred many times. The chain uses TRBV24-1 and TRBJ2-2; 9 nucleotides line up with TRBD1. Looked up from germline, CDR1 is KGHDR and CDR2 is SFDVKD. V trimming: 3 bases; J trimming: 5 bases; junction bases outside the gene matches: 9. CDR3 length: 17 amino acids. CDR3 in amino acids: CATSDTHRGLGTGELFF. The CDR3 DNA is TGTGCCACCAGTGATACGCACAGGGGGCTCGGGACCGGGGAGCTGTTTTTT.

As to this clonotype: This may be a read error, as it is one base from a much larger clone. V and J are TRBV10-3 and TRBJ2-7; possibly TRBD2 for D (5 bases). Germline V gene sequence: CDR1 ENHRY, CDR2 SYGVKD. The CDR3 length is 14 residues. CDR3 DNA sequence: TGTGCCATCAGTGAGGTGGGGAGCGCTAACGAGCATTACTTC. Translated: CAISEVGSANEHYF.

V gene TRBV30 combines with J gene TRBJ1-5; D possibly corresponds to TRBD1 (6 bases). The length of the CDR3 is 15 residues. Germline assignment: CDR1 GTSNPN and CDR2 SVGIG (reference sequence). V gave up 5 bases and J gave up 1 base, with 15 bases separating them. The CDR3 nucleotides are TGTGCCTGGGCCCCGGGGGGCAAGAGCAATCAGCCCCAGCATTTT. Its protein product is CAWAPGGKSNQPQHF.

A word on this clonotype: Since a much larger clone is just one base distant, this may be a read error. V and J are TRBV6-2 or TRBV6-3 and TRBJ1-2; D gene unclear. Between the trimmed V and J ends, which lost 8 bases and 4 bases, there was a span of 8 bases. The CDR3 sequence is 11 residues long. Per the germline V gene, CDR1 is MNHEY and CDR2 is SVGEGT. CDR3 protein: CASGRVYGYTF. Here the CDR3 DNA reads TGTGCCAGCGGCCGGGTCTATGGCTACACCTTC.

This chain links TRBV6-5 with TRBJ2-3; TRBD2 aligns across 14 bases. The CDR3 consists of 17 residues. CDR1 is MNHEY and CDR2 is SVGAGI in the germline V gene. With 4 bases clipped from V and 5 bases from J, the junction kept 8 bases outside the gene matches. The chain's CDR3 is CASSSLRLAGGVDTQYF. Here the CDR3 DNA reads TGTGCCAGCAGTTCACTCAGACTAGCGGGAGGGGTAGATACGCAGTATTTT.

This clonotype was detected many times. The rearrangement joins TRBV29-1 to TRBJ2-5; no reliable D call. Germline-derived CDR1 and CDR2 are SQVTM and ANQGSEA. This CDR3 is built from 12 residues. V shed 7 bases and J shed 4 bases, with 13 bases lying between them. The CDR3 nucleotides are TGCAGCGACGCAAAGGGTGGAGAGACCCAGTACTTC. Translation: CSDAKGGETQYF.

The chain employs TRBV5-1 and TRBJ2-2, with D possibly being TRBD1 (6 bases). Germline values: CDR1 SGHRS, CDR2 YFSETQ. This CDR3 has 13 amino acids. Trimming pared 3 bases from V and 5 bases from J, leaving 8 bases between. CDR3 sequence (DNA): TGCGCCAGCAGCTCAGGACAGACCGGGGAGCTGTTTTTT. Amino acids: CASSSGQTGELFF.

The chain employs TRBV20-1 and TRBJ1-4; the D is unclear. V lost 1 base and J 8 bases, leaving 5 bases between the germline ends. The CDR3 sequence is 11 residues long. The germline V gene has CDR1 DFQATT and CDR2 SNEGSKA (reference sequence). CDR3 nucleotides: TGCAGTGCTAGAGGAGGGGAAAAACTGTTTTTT. It is translated as CSARGGEKLFF.

In its sample, this clonotype was seen many times. J is TRBJ2-5 and V is TRBV6-5, with D unresolved. This CDR3 spans 14 amino acids. Germline V gene data show CDR1 as MNHEY and CDR2 as SVGAGI. V dropped 4 bases and J dropped 0 bases, with 9 bases sitting between them. CDR3 protein: CASSSQHYQETQYF. CDR3 bases: TGTGCCAGCAGTTCACAGCACTACCAAGAGACCCAGTACTTC.

The sample holds many counts of this clonotype. The chain couples TRBV15 to TRBJ2-2; D is unresolved. The CDR3 is 15 residues long. From germline, CDR1 is LNHNV and CDR2 YYDKDF (reference sequence). V was trimmed by 5 bases and J by 3 bases, leaving 13 bases between them. The CDR3 region is CATSGRSRDTGELFF. The CDR3, as DNA: TGTGCCACCAGCGGTAGAAGTCGGGACACCGGGGAGCTGTTTTTT.

A few counts support this clonotype. The chain links TRBV7-3 to TRBJ2-3; D unresolved. Per germline, CDR1 SGHTA and CDR2 FQGTGA. Trimming left V 5 bases short and J 4 bases short, with 10 bases between. CDR3 length equals 13 residues. The CDR3 is CASSAVGSDTQYF. The CDR3 nucleotides read TGTGCCAGCAGCGCAGTAGGGTCAGATACGCAGTATTTT.

This clonotype was detected many times. The rearrangement uses TRBV12-3 or TRBV12-4 and TRBJ2-1, with D perhaps assigned TRBD1 or TRBD2 (5 bases each). The CDR3 consists of 14 residues. V shed 6 bases and J shed 2 bases, with 11 bases lying between them. CDR3 residues: CASRGVWAYNEQFF. Here the CDR3 DNA reads TGTGCCAGCAGGGGGGTGTGGGCCTACAATGAGCAGTTCTTC.

This clonotype was seen repeatedly, ten times or more. The chain uses TRBV20-1 and TRBJ2-3; a weak D match, TRBD2 (5 bases). Trimming took off 6 bases at V and 6 bases at J, with 19 bases between the two ends. The germline gives CDR1 DFQATT, CDR2 SNEGSKA (reference sequence). There are 14 residues in the CDR3. DNA of the CDR3: TGCAGTGCCACCCCGGACCTAGCAGGCGATACGCAGTATTTT. Its protein is CSATPDLAGDTQYF.

Of note for this clonotype: One junction end does not reproduce the germline sequence, and a read error may be involved. This chain uses TRBV29-1 with TRBJ2-1; the D is unclear. Germline CDR1 reads SQVTM; CDR2 reads ANQGSEA. This CDR3 has 13 amino acids. DNA of the CDR3: TGCAGCGTTCATCGGATCGCCTACAATGAGCAGTTCTTT. Translated: CSVHRIAYNEQFF.

Only a few counts were recorded for this clonotype. This chain's CDR3 is CSVGASGRASEQFF. DNA for the CDR3: TGCAGCGTGGGGGCTAGCGGGAGGGCCTCTGAGCAGTTCTTC. V and J are TRBV29-1 and TRBJ2-1, with 12 bases lining up with TRBD2. V gave up 6 bases and J gave up 9 bases; unmatched junction bases: 9. Germline CDR1 is SQVTM and CDR2 is ANQGSEA. This CDR3 has 14 residues.